This TCR beta chain comes out of a study of human T cells and chemical hapten exposure. This clonotype was recorded a few times. In TCRdb, the RACE reads were re-called with MiXCR into one record per CDR3 protein. Among under 200,000 distinct CDR3 sequences listed, roughly 30% were seen once. The time point was: pre-sensitization, week 0. The sample's treatment: therapeutic diphenylcyclopropenone sensitization with weekly scalp DPC. From germline, CDR1 is SQVTM and CDR2 ANQGSEA. V lost 4 bases and J 2 bases, leaving 10 bases between the germline ends. The CDR3 is 13 residues long. The receptor was derived from a woman aged 30 to 39 with alopecia areata. Some clones in this sample may be carry-over from other donors' samples. The chain employs TRBV29-1 and TRBJ2-3, with unresolved D. The sequencing here drew on whole blood, taken in connection with sensitization to the hapten diphenylcyclopropenone (DPC). The CDR3 DNA is TGCAGCGTTGTTCGGTTGCTCACAGATACGCAGTATTTT. Residues: CSVVRLLTDTQYF.